This T cell receptor (beta chain) was observed in a study of blood T cell repertoires in COVID-19. On the study more broadly: Samples of COVID-19 (acute and convalescent) were obtained from the United States, Italy and Spain. T cells, B-cell-depleted T cells, or PBMCs provided the cDNA or gDNA that served as material.

Here immunoSEQ multiplex PCR was the method, and the copy in TCRdb shows in-frame clones only, minus some. Of around 300,000 clones in the sample, around 91% were seen once. V gave up 6 bases and J gave up 3 bases; unmatched junction bases: 10. CDR1 and CDR2 (germline): MDHEN, SYDVKM. The CDR3 spans 16 residues. Individuals drawn from some 25 US areas were roughly 18 to 100 years old. Clinical history as reported by participants underpinned cohort assignment. Sequencing input: PBMCs or T cells enriched from blood (not recorded which). This receptor was taken from a woman aged 18 to 35 with acute COVID-19. The V call is TRBV28, the J call TRBJ2-7, with 11 bases lining up with TRBD1. This CDR3 reads CASSRPGQGVFYEQYF. Here the CDR3 DNA reads TGTGCCAGCAGCCGTCCGGGACAGGGGGTGTTCTACGAGCAGTACTTC.